The 29 T cell receptor beta chains below were found in one sample sequenced in a study of blood T cell repertoires in COVID-19. Sequencing used immunoSEQ multiplex PCR; TCRdb keeps in-frame clones, though not all of them. This table has about 200,000 clones, approximately 86% appearing once. The sequencing input was peripheral blood. The receptors stem from a man aged 55 to 70 with COVID-19, enrolled during active disease.

The chain carries TRBV7-2 and TRBJ1-1, with D possibly TRBD1 on 6 matching bases. Germline CDR1 and CDR2: SGHTA and FQGNSA. V dropped 6 bases and J dropped 5 bases, with 13 bases sitting between them. This CDR3 region has 13 residues. The CDR3 region has the DNA TGTGCCAGCAGAACCTACAGGGCGACTGAAGCTTTCTTT. Protein: CASRTYRATEAFF.

The chain employs TRBV9 and TRBJ2-7; tentatively, D is TRBD2 (6 bases). CDR1 SGDLS and CDR2 YYNGEE come from the germline V gene. This CDR3 is built from 15 residues. The V gene lost 0 bases and the J gene lost 2 bases, with 12 bases spanning the gap. The CDR3 here is CASSVEVGGAYEQYF. The CDR3 bases are TGTGCCAGCAGCGTAGAGGTAGGAGGGGCCTACGAGCAGTACTTC.

The chain couples TRBV30 to TRBJ1-3; TRBD1 is a possible D gene (5 bases). The germline V gene encodes CDR1 GTSNPN and CDR2 SVGIG (reference sequence). The CDR3 consists of 14 residues. V dropped 3 bases and J dropped 2 bases, with 11 bases sitting between them. This CDR3 is CAWRKTEAGNTIYF. CDR3 nucleotide sequence: TGTGCCTGGAGAAAGACAGAGGCTGGAAACACCATATATTTT.

The gene calls are TRBV11-2 and TRBJ1-4; D is perhaps TRBD1 (5 bases). Germline CDR1 and CDR2: SGHAT and FQNNGV. Trimming pared 5 bases from V and 8 bases from J, leaving 18 bases between. The CDR3 totals 15 residues. This chain's CDR3 is CASSDPRGIREKLFF. The CDR3 DNA is TGTGCCAGCAGCGACCCACGGGGGATCAGGGAAAAACTGTTTTTT.

The chain joins TRBV11-2 to TRBJ2-1, with 10 nucleotides matching TRBD1. CDR1 and CDR2 from the germline V gene are SGHAT and FQNNGV. This CDR3 has 15 residues. The J segment lost 10 bases and the V segment lost 3 bases, leaving 9 bases of the junction unmatched. The CDR3 sequence is CASSLRGQGPGEQFF. The DNA of the CDR3 is TGTGCCAGCAGCTTGAGGGGACAGGGGCCAGGGGAGCAGTTCTTC. Full variable domain (outside the CDR3, taken from reference TRBV11-2 and TRBJ2-1): EAGVAQSPRYKIIEKRQSVAFWCNPISGHATLYWYQQILGQGPKLLIQFQNNGVVDDSQLPKDRFSAERLKGVDSTLKIQPAKLEDSAVYLCASSLRGQGPGEQFFGPGTRLTVL.

This chain joins TRBV28 and TRBJ1-1; 9 bases are a match to TRBD1. Trimming took 5 bases from V and 4 from J; bases not matched to a gene: 8. The germline CDR1 and CDR2 sequences are MDHEN and SYDVKM. The CDR3 sequence is 15 residues long. This CDR3 is CASSVPGTGSTEAFF. The DNA for the CDR3 is TGTGCCAGCAGTGTACCCGGGACAGGGAGCACTGAAGCTTTCTTT.

J is TRBJ2-1 and V is TRBV27; 7 bases are a match to TRBD1. From germline, CDR1 is MNHEY and CDR2 SMNVEV (reference sequence). The V gene end was trimmed by 4 bases and the J gene end by 0 bases; junction bases not matched to a gene: 3. CDR3 length: 15 residues. The CDR3: CASSSTGSSYNEQFF. CDR3 DNA sequence: TGTGCCAGCAGTTCGACAGGGAGCTCCTACAATGAGCAGTTCTTC.

The CDR3 spells CASSQVGAQPQHF. The CDR3 DNA follows: TGTGCCAGCAGCCAAGTGGGGGCTCAGCCCCAGCATTTT. The chain couples TRBV3-1 (or the pseudogene TRBV3-2) to TRBJ1-5; possible D gene TRBD1, 6 bases. Trimming took 1 base from V and 6 from J, leaving 7 bases between them. This CDR3 has 13 residues. Per germline, CDR1 LGHDT and CDR2 YNNKEL (reference sequence).

The chain employs TRBV6-6 and TRBJ1-1, with D possibly matching TRBD1 (5 bases). Germline lookup yields CDR1 MNHNY and CDR2 SVGAGI (reference sequence). The CDR3 has 14 residues. With 5 bases removed from V and 1 base from J, the gap between germline ends came to 11 bases. This chain's CDR3 is CASSKTVRNTEAFF. Here the CDR3 DNA reads TGTGCCAGCAGTAAGACAGTTCGGAACACTGAAGCTTTCTTT.

This chain connects TRBV6-5 to TRBJ1-1, with TRBD1 matching over 9 bases. The CDR3 is 13 residues long. CDR1 and CDR2 from the germline V gene are MNHEY and SVGAGI. Trimming at V came to 6 bases and at J to 7 bases, leaving 6 bases not matched to a gene. The CDR3 here is CASRKTGGFEAFF. The CDR3, as DNA: TGTGCCAGCAGAAAGACAGGGGGATTTGAAGCTTTCTTT.

This chain links TRBV7-9 with TRBJ1-1; no reliable D call. The CDR3 consists of 13 residues. Germline V gene data show CDR1 as SEHNR and CDR2 as FQNEAQ (reference sequence). The V end lost 3 bases, the J end lost 11 bases, and 16 bases lay between the germline ends. Here the CDR3 DNA reads TGTGCCAGCAGCTTCGGGGTTCTAGCCGCTGCTTTCTTT. Its translation: CASSFGVLAAAFF. Full variable domain (rest looked up from reference TRBV7-9 and TRBJ1-1): DTGVSQNPRHKITKRGQNVTFRCDPISEHNRLYWYRQTLGQGPEFLTYFQNEAQLEKSRLLSDRFSAERPKGSFSTLEIQRTEQGDSAMYLCASSFGVLAAAFFGQGTRLTVV.

This chain uses TRBV6-5 with TRBJ1-4; D may be TRBD1 (6 bases). The CDR3 contains 15 residues. Germline V CDR1 and CDR2: MNHEY, SVGAGI. V was pared by 6 bases and J by 7 bases, with 18 bases between. CDR3 bases: TGTGCCAGCAGCCTAAACAGGGCCGTGAGTGAAAAACTGTTTTTT. Protein product: CASSLNRAVSEKLFF.

This chain joins TRBV7-9 and TRBJ1-2, with D possibly being TRBD1 (5 bases). Trimming cost V 5 bases and J 7 bases, with 14 bases left between them. The germline V gene encodes CDR1 SEHNR and CDR2 FQNEAQ (reference sequence). The CDR3 runs 13 residues. The CDR3 here is CASSQGRVGGYTF. DNA of the CDR3: TGTGCCAGCAGCCAGGGTAGGGTAGGTGGCTACACCTTC. Filled out from reference TRBV7-9 and TRBJ1-2, the complete variable domain reads DTGVSQNPRHKITKRGQNVTFRCDPISEHNRLYWYRQTLGQGPEFLTYFQNEAQLEKSRLLSDRFSAERPKGSFSTLEIQRTEQGDSAMYLCASSQGRVGGYTFGSGTRLTVV.

V usage is TRBV7-9 and J usage is TRBJ2-2; D is possibly TRBD1 (5 bases). Deletions cut 1 base from V and 4 bases from J, with 10 bases between. Germline V gene sequence: CDR1 SEHNR, CDR2 FQNEAQ (reference sequence). The CDR3 is 15 amino acids. CDR3 protein: CASSLEGALTGELFF. DNA for the CDR3: TGTGCCAGCAGCTTAGAAGGGGCCCTCACCGGGGAGCTGTTTTTT.

The chain joins TRBV6-2 or TRBV6-3 to TRBJ2-5, with TRBD1 matching over 8 bases. The CDR3 has 15 residues. Germline V CDR1 and CDR2: MNHEY, SVGEGT. V lost 4 bases and J lost 1; bases outside the gene matches: 5. This CDR3 is CASSFRGLLQETQYF. The DNA of the CDR3 is TGTGCCAGCAGTTTCAGGGGGCTTCTCCAAGAGACCCAGTACTTC.

The CDR3 DNA follows: TGTGCCAGCAGCGTAGAACAGAGTAATTCACCCCTCCACTTT. Translation: CASSVEQSNSPLHF. V is TRBV9 and J is TRBJ1-6, with unresolved D. Germline CDR1 reads SGDLS; CDR2 reads YYNGEE. The CDR3 sequence is 14 residues long. V lost 0 bases and J 6 bases, leaving 7 bases between the germline ends.

The rearrangement uses TRBV7-3 and TRBJ1-6; 7 nucleotides agree with TRBD1. Germline loops: CDR1 SGHTA, CDR2 FQGTGA. The trim removed 6 bases at V and 7 bases at J, leaving 6 bases unmatched. The CDR3 has 14 amino acids. CDR3 protein: CASSTTGRNSPLHF. CDR3 nucleotide sequence: TGTGCCAGCAGTACGACAGGGAGGAATTCACCCCTCCACTTT.

This rearrangement joins TRBV5-1 to TRBJ2-3; D not resolved. This CDR3 has 16 residues. Germline CDR1 reads SGHRS; CDR2 reads YFSETQ. V lost 2 bases to trimming and J lost 0 bases, with 13 bases between them. The CDR3 spells CASSFRSPPSTDTQYF. CDR3 nucleotide sequence: TGCGCCAGCAGCTTTAGATCTCCGCCTAGCACAGATACGCAGTATTTT.

The chain is built from TRBV23-1 and TRBJ2-4; maybe TRBD1 (6 bases). TRBV23-1 is annotated as an ORF whose role is uncertain. The CDR3 has 17 residues. Trimming took off 1 base at V and 0 bases at J, with 13 bases between the two ends. The CDR3 sequence is CASSQYTGKLAKNIQYF. The CDR3 nucleotides read TGCGCCAGCAGTCAATACACAGGGAAATTAGCCAAAAACATTCAGTACTTC.

CDR3 residues: CASTGRRDNQETQYF. In DNA, the CDR3 is TGTGCCAGCACCGGGAGGAGGGACAACCAAGAGACCCAGTACTTC. The chain employs TRBV13 and TRBJ2-5; weak D call: TRBD2 (7 bases). The CDR3 covers 15 residues. V shed 7 bases and J shed 0 bases, with 15 bases lying between them. Germline V lookup: CDR1 PRHDT, CDR2 FYEKMQ (reference sequence).

The gene calls are TRBV27 and TRBJ1-2; D possibly corresponds to TRBD1 (6 bases). The CDR3 covers 15 residues. V was trimmed by 3 bases and J by 6 bases, leaving 17 bases between them. Germline V CDR1 and CDR2: MNHEY, SMNVEV (reference sequence). In DNA, the CDR3 is TGTGCCAGCAGTTTCTTTTCCGGGACAAGGAATGGCTACACCTTC. It yields the protein CASSFFSGTRNGYTF.

This chain joins TRBV18 and TRBJ1-1; 10 bases agree with TRBD1. Germline V gene sequence: CDR1 KGHSH, CDR2 LQKENI. This CDR3 is 15 amino acids long. The junction had 5 bases not matched to a gene; V was cut back by 3 bases and J by 4 bases. The CDR3, as DNA: TGTGCCAGCTCACCTAGGACAGGGGGGGTCACTGAAGCTTTCTTT. Residues: CASSPRTGGVTEAFF.

The chain carries TRBV29-1 and TRBJ1-2; TRBD1 matches 7 bases. After removal of 6 bases from V and 6 bases from J, the junction contained 10 bases not matched to a gene. The length of the CDR3 is 13 residues. CDR1 and CDR2 from the germline V gene are SQVTM and ANQGSEA. The DNA for the CDR3 is TGCAGCGTGGACTTCGACAGGGAGGATGGCTACACCTTC. It encodes CSVDFDREDGYTF.

The V and J genes are TRBV19 and TRBJ1-2; D is possibly TRBD1 (6 bases). Trimming pared 5 bases from V and 6 bases from J, leaving 19 bases between. The germline V gene encodes CDR1 LNHDA and CDR2 SQIVND (reference sequence). This CDR3 contains 15 residues. The CDR3: CASSPTWRQVNGYTF. Here the CDR3 DNA reads TGTGCCAGTAGTCCAACGTGGCGACAGGTCAATGGCTACACCTTC.

The chain carries TRBV7-9 and TRBJ2-3; no clear D. Germline loops: CDR1 SEHNR, CDR2 FQNEAQ (reference sequence). Trimming removed 2 bases from V and 4 bases from J, with 4 bases in between. The CDR3 extends over 12 amino acids. Written as DNA, the CDR3 is TGTGCCAGCAGCTTACTTCCAGATACGCAGTATTTT. Amino acid sequence: CASSLLPDTQYF.

This chain connects TRBV5-1 to TRBJ2-3, with TRBD2 matching over 9 bases. Germline V gene data show CDR1 as SGHRS and CDR2 as YFSETQ. Trimming removed 0 bases from V and 7 bases from J; junction bases left unmatched: 12. There are 17 residues in the CDR3. DNA of the CDR3: TGCGCCAGCAGCTTGGGGGGTAGCGGGAGCATCCGAAATACGCAGTATTTT. Translating it yields CASSLGGSGSIRNTQYF.

The genes are TRBV10-3 and TRBJ2-7; tentative D call: TRBD2 (5 bases). Germline V CDR1 and CDR2: ENHRY, SYGVKD. The V gene lost 9 bases and the J gene lost 5 bases, with 11 bases spanning the gap. The CDR3 consists of 11 residues. This CDR3 is CAIGTGDEQYF. The DNA of the CDR3 is TGTGCCATAGGTACCGGGGACGAGCAGTACTTC.

CDR3 sequence reads: CASSPLPGQGNYEQYF. The CDR3 DNA follows: TGTGCCAGCTCACCTTTGCCGGGACAGGGGAACTACGAGCAGTACTTC. This rearrangement joins TRBV18 to TRBJ2-7; 10 bases match TRBD1. With V trimmed by 3 bases and J by 3 bases, 8 bases remained unmatched. The CDR3 has 16 residues. Germline CDR1 reads KGHSH; CDR2 reads LQKENI.

Only one count was recorded for this clone. The V call is TRBV7-3, the J call TRBJ2-3; TRBD2 aligns across 14 bases. V lost 3 bases and J lost 6; bases outside the gene matches: 2. The CDR3 has 15 residues. Germline assignment: CDR1 SGHTA and CDR2 FQGTGA. Here the CDR3 DNA reads TGTGCCAGCAGCTTGGGACTAGCGGGAGCTGATACGCAGTATTTT. It codes for CASSLGLAGADTQYF.